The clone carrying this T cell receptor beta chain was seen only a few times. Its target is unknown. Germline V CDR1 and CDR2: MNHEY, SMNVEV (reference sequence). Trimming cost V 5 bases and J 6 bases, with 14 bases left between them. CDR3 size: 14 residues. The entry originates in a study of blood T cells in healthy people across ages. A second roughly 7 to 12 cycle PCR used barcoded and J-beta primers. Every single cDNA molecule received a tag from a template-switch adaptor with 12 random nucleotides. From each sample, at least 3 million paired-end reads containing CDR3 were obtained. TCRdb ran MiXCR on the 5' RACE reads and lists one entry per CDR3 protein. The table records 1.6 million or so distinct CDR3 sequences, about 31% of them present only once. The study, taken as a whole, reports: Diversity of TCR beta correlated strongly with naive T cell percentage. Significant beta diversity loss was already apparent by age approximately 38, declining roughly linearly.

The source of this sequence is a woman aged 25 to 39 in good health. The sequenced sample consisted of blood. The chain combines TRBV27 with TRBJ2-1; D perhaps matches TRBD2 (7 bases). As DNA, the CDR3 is TGTGCCAGCAGTCTGGAGGGAGGGGGCAATGAGCAGTTCTTC. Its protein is CASSLEGGGNEQFF.